This section outlines one TCR beta chain sequence together with its context. Sequence at one end of the junction differs from germline and may be a read error. Using MiXCR, TCRdb re-called clones from the PCR reads. The repertoire holds under 20,000 clones, roughly 20% seen once, with about 8.1% in the top ten. Germline V gives CDR1 MNHNS, CDR2 SASEGT. This CDR3 spans 13 amino acids. This specimen comes from a study of metastatic and nonmetastatic thyroid tumors. Before thyroid surgery, none of the patients had received any treatment. The V and J genes are TRBV6-1 and TRBJ1-6; weak D call: TRBD1 (5 bases). Material: adjacent normal tissue. The clonotype comes from a female donor with papillary thyroid cancer or a benign thyroid nodule (not recorded which). Some clones in this sample may be carry-over from other donors' samples. This CDR3 reads CVSREEGNSPLHF. As DNA, the CDR3 is TGTGTCAGCAGGGAAGAGGGGAATTCACCCCTCCACTTT.